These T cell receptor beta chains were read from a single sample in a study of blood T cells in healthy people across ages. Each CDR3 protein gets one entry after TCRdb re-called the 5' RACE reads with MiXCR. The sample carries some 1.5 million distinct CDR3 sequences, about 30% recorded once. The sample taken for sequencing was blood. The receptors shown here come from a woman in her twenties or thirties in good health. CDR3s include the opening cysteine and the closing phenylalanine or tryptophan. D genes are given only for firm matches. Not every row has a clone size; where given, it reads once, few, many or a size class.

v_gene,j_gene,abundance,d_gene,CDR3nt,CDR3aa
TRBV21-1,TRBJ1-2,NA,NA,TGTGCCAGCAGCGTACGACAGGGCTGCCACGCTAACTATGGCTACACCTTC,CASSVRQGCHANYGYTF
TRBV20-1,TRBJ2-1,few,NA,TGCAGTGCTAGAGTCTTACAGGGCGACAATGAGCAGTTCTTC,CSARVLQGDNEQFF
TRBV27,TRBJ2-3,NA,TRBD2,TGTGCCAGCAATTACCAGACTAGCGGGGGAATAGATACGCAGTATTTT,CASNYQTSGGIDTQYF
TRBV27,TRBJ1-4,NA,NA,TGTGCCAGCAGTGCGCCGGGACGGGTAAATGAAAAACTGTTTTTT,CASSAPGRVNEKLFF
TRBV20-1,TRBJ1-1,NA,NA,TGCAGTGCTGTTCGAGCGGGGCTGAACACTGAAGCTTTCTTT,CSAVRAGLNTEAFF
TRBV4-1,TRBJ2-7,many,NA,TGCGCCAGCAGCCAAGCTTCCGGTTACGAGCAGTACTTC,CASSQASGYEQYF
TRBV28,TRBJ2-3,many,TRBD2,TGTGCCAGCAGAGGCCCGGGGACTAGCGGGGGGTCCACAGATACGCAGTATTTT,CASRGPGTSGGSTDTQYF
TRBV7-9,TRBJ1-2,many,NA,TGTGCCAGCATCCGAGACCCCGGGACTGTGGACTATGGCTACACCTTC,CASIRDPGTVDYGYTF
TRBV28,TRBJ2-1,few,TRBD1,TGTGCCAGCAGTTTAGGGCAGGGGACAGGGTCCTACAATGAGCAGTTCTTC,CASSLGQGTGSYNEQFF
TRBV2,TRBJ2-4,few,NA,TGTGCCACCGAGACTGCGGGGAAAAACATTCGGTACTTC,CATETAGKNIRYF
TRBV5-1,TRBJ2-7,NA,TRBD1,TGCGCCAGCAGCTTGGTGTTGGGACAGGGTGGAGAGCAGTACTTC,CASSLVLGQGGEQYF
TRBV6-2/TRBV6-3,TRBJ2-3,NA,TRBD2,TGTGCCAGCAGTCTCCCGATACTAGCGGGAACTGGCACAGATACGCAGTATTTT,CASSLPILAGTGTDTQYF
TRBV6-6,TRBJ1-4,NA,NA,TGTGCCAGCAGTCAGATCCAGGGTGGCAGAACTAATGAAAAACTGTTTTTT,CASSQIQGGRTNEKLFF
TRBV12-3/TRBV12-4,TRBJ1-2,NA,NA,TGTGCCAGCAGTTTTAGGGGGTCGGGCTACACCTTC,CASSFRGSGYTF
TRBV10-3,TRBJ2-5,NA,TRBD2,TGTGCCATCGGCGCTAGCGGGAGTGGTAATGAGCAGTACTTC,CAIGASGSGNEQYF
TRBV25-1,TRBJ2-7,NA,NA,TGTGCCAGCAGTGCCTGGAGGGCCAGGTCGTTAGAGCAGTACTTC,CASSAWRARSLEQYF
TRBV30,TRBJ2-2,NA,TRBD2,TGTGCCTGGACTTACGTGCCCGGGACTATATCCGGGGAGCTGTTTTTT,CAWTYVPGTISGELFF
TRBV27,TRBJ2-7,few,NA,TGTGCCGCTAAGTATATTTCAGCGGGCAGAGCCTACGAGCAGTACTTC,CAAKYISAGRAYEQYF
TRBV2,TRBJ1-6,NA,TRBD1,TGTGCCATCAACGGCCAGGGGGACAATTCACCCCTCCACTTT,CAINGQGDNSPLHF
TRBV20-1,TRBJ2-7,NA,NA,TGCAGTGCGCTTCTCAGGGGCGAGCAGTACTTC,CSALLRGEQYF
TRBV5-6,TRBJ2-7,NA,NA,TGTGCCAGCAGCCCCATGGGGGGAGGCTCATACGAGCAGTACTTC,CASSPMGGGSYEQYF
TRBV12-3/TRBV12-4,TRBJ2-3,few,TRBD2,TGTGCCAGCAGTCCAACAACTAGCGGAAGCACAGATACGCAGTATTTT,CASSPTTSGSTDTQYF
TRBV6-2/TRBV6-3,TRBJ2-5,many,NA,TGTGCCAGCACCCAGCATCGGGGGACCCAGTACTTC,CASTQHRGTQYF
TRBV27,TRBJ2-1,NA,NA,TGTGCCAGCAGTTCCCCACAAGGTAGCTCCTACAATGAGCAGTTCTTC,CASSSPQGSSYNEQFF
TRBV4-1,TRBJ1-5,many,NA,TGCGCCAGCAGCCTTGGACAAGCCAATCAGCCCCAGCATTTT,CASSLGQANQPQHF
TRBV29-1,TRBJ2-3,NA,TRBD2,TGCAGCTCAAGCCCCGGGGGGGCGGGAGATACGCAGTATTTT,CSSSPGGAGDTQYF
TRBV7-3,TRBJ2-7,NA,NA,TGTGCCAGCAGCGCGATCGGGCACAGGGTCTCGCAGAACGAGCAGTACTTC,CASSAIGHRVSQNEQYF
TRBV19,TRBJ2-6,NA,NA,TGTGCCAGTAGTGTATTTGGGGCCAACGTCCTGACTTTC,CASSVFGANVLTF
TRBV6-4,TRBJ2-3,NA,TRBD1,TGTGCCAGCAGTGGACAGGGGGCGAAATATGAAACGCAGTATTTT,CASSGQGAKYETQYF
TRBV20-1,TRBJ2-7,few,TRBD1,TGCAGTGCCGCTAGAGGTAGGACAGGGAACAACGAGCAGTACTTC,CSAARGRTGNNEQYF
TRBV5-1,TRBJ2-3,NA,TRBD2,TGCGCCAGCAGCTTGGACTATATGGCGGGGGGCCCTCATCGCACAGATACGCAGTATTTT,CASSLDYMAGGPHRTDTQYF
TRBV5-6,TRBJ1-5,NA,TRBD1,TGTGCCAGCAGCTTGTGGGGGACAGGTCATCAGCCCCAGCATTTT,CASSLWGTGHQPQHF
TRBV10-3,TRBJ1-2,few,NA,TGTGCCATCAGTGCAGGGGACGTAGACTATGGCTACACCTTC,CAISAGDVDYGYTF
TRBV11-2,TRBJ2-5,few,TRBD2,TGTGCCAGCAGCTTAGATCTTGCTAGCGGGGGGGCATCTGGAAAGACCCAGTACTTC,CASSLDLASGGASGKTQYF
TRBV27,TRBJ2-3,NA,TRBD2,TGTGCCAGCAGTTTTATAGCGGGTTCCTCGCATACGCAGTATTTT,CASSFIAGSSHTQYF
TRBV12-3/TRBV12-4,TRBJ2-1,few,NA,TGTGCCAGCAGACAGACAAACCAGGTATACAATGAGCAGTTCTTC,CASRQTNQVYNEQFF
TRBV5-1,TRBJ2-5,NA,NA,TGCGCCGGCAGCTTGGGGGGGCGAGAGACCCAGTACTTC,CAGSLGGRETQYF
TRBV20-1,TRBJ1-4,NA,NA,TGCAGTGCCCCTGAGACAGGCAAACTGTTTTTT,CSAPETGKLFF
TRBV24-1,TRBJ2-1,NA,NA,TGTGCCACCAGTGACACTGCGGCTCCAGGGGTTGAGCAGTTCTTC,CATSDTAAPGVEQFF
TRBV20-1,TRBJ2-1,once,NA,TGCAGTGCAACCCCCCGACTAGAGCAGTTCTTC,CSATPRLEQFF
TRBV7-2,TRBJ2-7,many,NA,TGTGCCAGCAGCATCCCTAGCGTCTCCTACGAGCAGTACTTC,CASSIPSVSYEQYF
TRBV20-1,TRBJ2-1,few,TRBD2,TGCAGTGCCCCGCTGGCGGGAGGAGGAGAGCAGTTCTTC,CSAPLAGGGEQFF
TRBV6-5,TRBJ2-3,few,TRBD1,TGTGCCAGCAGAGAACAGGGGCGCGCCACAGATACGCAGTATTTT,CASREQGRATDTQYF
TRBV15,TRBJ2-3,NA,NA,TGTGCCACCAGCAGAGATCCCCCTAGAGCCTCCCTAGACAGCAGCGCAGATACGCAGTATTTT,CATSRDPPRASLDSSADTQYF
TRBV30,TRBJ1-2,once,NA,TGTGCCTGGAGTGTACCCGGACAGTTCTATTATGGCTACACCTTC,CAWSVPGQFYYGYTF
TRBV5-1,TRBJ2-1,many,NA,TGCGCCAGCAGCCCGACCCAACCGGGGGGCATGAATGAGCAGTTCTTC,CASSPTQPGGMNEQFF
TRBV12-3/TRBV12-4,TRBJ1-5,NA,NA,TGTGCCAGCAGTTTAAGGGGGGGGCAGGGGAGCAATCAGCCCCAGCATTTT,CASSLRGGQGSNQPQHF
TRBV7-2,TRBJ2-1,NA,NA,TGTGCCAGCAGCTTGGGGTCCGGCCTATCCTACAATGAGCAGTTCTTC,CASSLGSGLSYNEQFF
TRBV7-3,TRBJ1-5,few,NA,TGTGCCAGCAGCTTCGGGTTCCTCAATCAGCCCCAGCATTTT,CASSFGFLNQPQHF
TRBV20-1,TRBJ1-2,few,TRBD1,TGCAGTGCTAGAGGGGACAGGGGGGACACCTTC,CSARGDRGDTF
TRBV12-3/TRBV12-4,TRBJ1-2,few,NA,TGTGCCAGCAGTTTTTCCCTGAACTATGGCTACACCTTC,CASSFSLNYGYTF
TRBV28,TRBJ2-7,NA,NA,TGTGCCACCGGGGGAGGCGTCTACGAGCAGTACTTC,CATGGGVYEQYF